The source of this T cell receptor beta chain is a study of T cell responses to AZD1222 COVID-19 vaccine. Study-wide results and caveats: Recipients of two AZD1222 doses showed rising Spike-specific TCR breadth and depth. Of spike-specific TCRs, nearly half reportedly target regions left unmutated in variants.

The length of the CDR3 is 14 residues. Trimming stripped 5 bases from V and 4 bases from J, with 14 bases between. Germline loops: CDR1 SGHTA, CDR2 FQGNSA. Note on this clone: Its antigen is undetermined.

Data came from immunoSEQ multiplex PCR; TCRdb stores just in-frame clones and leaves some out. The repertoire includes some 150,000 clones, over 90% of them detected once, and less than 1% sits in the top ten. Sequences were derived from peripheral blood, sampled on day 0 of MenACWY control vaccination. This receptor was identified in an adult in good health. V usage is TRBV7-2 and J usage is TRBJ1-2, with D possibly matching TRBD1 (6 bases). The CDR3 coding sequence is TGTGCCAGCAGCCAACAGGGAGGGGGCTATGGCTACACCTTC. Translated: CASSQQGGGYGYTF.